The next 11 T cell receptor beta chains were all read from a single sample in a study of blood T cell repertoires in COVID-19. Method: immunoSEQ multiplex PCR; TCRdb's copy keeps in-frame clones and lacks some. The profile covers 55,000 to 80,000 clones, with roughly 80% appearing a single time and roughly 22% taken by the ten largest. The source material was peripheral blood. Source of these receptors: a woman older than 75 with active or convalescent COVID-19.

The V call is TRBV6-5, the J call TRBJ2-7, with D perhaps matching TRBD2 (6 bases). The CDR3 runs to 13 residues. With 7 bases removed from V and 7 bases from J, the gap between germline ends came to 17 bases. From germline, CDR1 is MNHEY and CDR2 SVGAGI. The CDR3: CASIEPGTQEQYF. The CDR3 bases are TGTGCCAGCATCGAGCCCGGGACTCAAGAGCAGTACTTC.

The chain uses TRBV5-1 and TRBJ1-5, with TRBD1 identical over 7 bases. The CDR3 extends over 15 amino acids. The germline V gene encodes CDR1 SGHRS and CDR2 YFSETQ. V shed 5 bases, J shed 1 base, and the junction held 6 bases outside the gene matches. CDR3 DNA: TGCGCCAGCAGACTGGAGGGGGCGAGCAATCAGCCCCAGCATTTT. This translates into CASRLEGASNQPQHF.

V is TRBV5-4 and J is TRBJ2-7; D is ambiguous. V was clipped by 0 bases and J by 2 bases, with 9 bases between them. This CDR3 has 14 amino acids. Germline assignment: CDR1 SGHNT and CDR2 YYREEE (reference sequence). Here the CDR3 DNA reads TGTGCCAGCAGCTTGGCTGCAAGCCCCTACGAGCAGTACTTC. Encoded protein: CASSLAASPYEQYF.

The chain couples TRBV6-5 to TRBJ2-3; D is uncertain. The CDR3 has 14 residues. Germline V CDR1 and CDR2: MNHEY, SVGAGI. The germline V and J ends were trimmed by 2 bases and 6 bases, with 12 bases remaining between them. The CDR3: CASSYAEFVDTQYF. The CDR3 DNA sequence: TGTGCCAGCAGTTACGCCGAGTTTGTGGATACGCAGTATTTT.

The J gene is TRBJ1-3, the V gene TRBV11-2; 9 bases line up with TRBD1. The CDR3 covers 14 residues. V lost 3 bases, J lost 8 bases, and 5 bases stayed unmatched. Germline CDR1 is SGHAT and CDR2 is FQNNGV. The CDR3 protein is CASSFRTGADTIYF. The DNA of the CDR3 is TGTGCCAGCAGCTTTCGGACAGGGGCGGACACCATATATTTT.

This rearrangement joins TRBV2 to TRBJ1-1; D may be TRBD1 (5 bases). This CDR3 is built from 15 residues. Germline loops: CDR1 SNHLY, CDR2 FYNNEI. The germline V and J ends were trimmed by 4 bases and 3 bases, with 15 bases remaining between them. The CDR3 sequence: CASSGIETAYTEAFF. CDR3 in DNA: TGTGCCAGCAGTGGAATAGAGACAGCGTACACTGAAGCTTTCTTT.

CDR3 bases: TGTGCCAGCAGCTTAGTAGGGGGCCAAGAGACCCAGTACTTC. Its protein product is CASSLVGGQETQYF. This chain links TRBV11-3 with TRBJ2-5; D may be TRBD1 (6 bases). Between the trimmed V and J ends, which lost 1 base and 1 base, there was a span of 7 bases. In germline, CDR1 is SGHNT, CDR2 YENEEA. The CDR3 is made up of 14 amino acids.

The gene calls are TRBV6-5 and TRBJ2-2; D gene uncertain. Germline V gives CDR1 MNHEY, CDR2 SVGAGI. V gave up 7 bases and J gave up 5 bases, with 11 bases separating them. This CDR3 is built from 13 residues. The CDR3 region is CASTWSGTGELFF. The CDR3 DNA reads as TGTGCCAGCACCTGGTCGGGTACCGGGGAGCTGTTTTTT.

The chain uses TRBV2 and TRBJ1-3; unclear D gene. Germline CDR1 SNHLY, CDR2 FYNNEI. V was pared by 2 bases and J by 4 bases, with 9 bases between. The CDR3 spans 14 residues. The DNA of the CDR3 is TGTGCCAGCAGTGAATCGGTCTTAGGAAACACCATATATTTT. Translating it yields CASSESVLGNTIYF. The full variable domain, with the rest looked up from reference TRBV2 and TRBJ1-3, is EPEVTQTPSHQVTQMGQEVILRCVPISNHLYFYWYRQILGQKVEFLVSFYNNEISEKSEIFDDQFSVERPDGSNFTLKIRSTKLEDSAMYFCASSESVLGNTIYFGEGSWLTVV.

V and J are TRBV10-3 and TRBJ2-1; 8 bases are shared with TRBD1. Trimming cost V 5 bases and J 3 bases; bases outside gene matches: 6. The CDR3 runs 15 residues. Germline V gene lookup returns CDR1 ENHRY and CDR2 SYGVKD. In DNA form, the CDR3 reads TGTGCCATCAGTTCAGGGGGCGTTAACTACAATGAGCAGTTCTTC. Translation: CAISSGGVNYNEQFF.

The chain links TRBV7-3 to TRBJ2-2; the D gene is possibly TRBD1 (6 bases). This CDR3 is 16 amino acids long. Trimming left V 2 bases short and J 0 bases short, with 10 bases between. Germline lookup yields CDR1 SGHTA and CDR2 FQGTGA. In nucleotides, the CDR3 is TGTGCCAGCAGCTTATTTGCAGGGGCGAACACCGGGGAGCTGTTTTTT. Its translation is CASSLFAGANTGELFF. The full variable domain, rest sourced from reference TRBV7-3 and TRBJ2-2, is GAGVSQTPSNKVTEKGKYVELRCDPISGHTALYWYRQSLGQGPEFLIYFQGTGAADDSGLPNDRFFAVRPEGSVSTLKIQRTERGDSAVYLCASSLFAGANTGELFFGEGSRLTVL.